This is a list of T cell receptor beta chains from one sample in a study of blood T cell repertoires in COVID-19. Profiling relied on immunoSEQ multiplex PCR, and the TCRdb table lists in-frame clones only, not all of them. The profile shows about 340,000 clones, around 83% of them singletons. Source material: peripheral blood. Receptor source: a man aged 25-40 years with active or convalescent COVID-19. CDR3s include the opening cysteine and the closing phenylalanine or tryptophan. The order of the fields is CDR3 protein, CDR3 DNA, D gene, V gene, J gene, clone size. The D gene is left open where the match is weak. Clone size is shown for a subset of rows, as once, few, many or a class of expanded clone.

CDR3 protein: CASQGTGGPAEQFF
CDR3 DNA: TGCGCCAGCCAAGGGACAGGGGGGCCTGCTGAGCAGTTCTTC
D gene: TRBD1
V gene: TRBV5-1
J gene: TRBJ2-1
clone size: -

CDR3 protein: CASSLGLAGGEQFF
CDR3 DNA: TGCGCCAGCAGCCTGGGACTAGCGGGAGGCGAGCAGTTCTTC
D gene: TRBD2
V gene: TRBV4-1
J gene: TRBJ2-1
clone size: once

CDR3 protein: CASSLPFPAGATNEQFF
CDR3 DNA: TGTGCCAGCAGTTTACCCTTCCCAGCGGGGGCCACCAATGAGCAGTTCTTC
D gene: TRBD2
V gene: TRBV27
J gene: TRBJ2-1
clone size: -

CDR3 protein: CASSELGTYSNQPQHF
CDR3 DNA: TGTGCCAGCAGTGAATTGGGGACATATAGCAATCAGCCCCAGCATTTT
D gene: -
V gene: TRBV6-1
J gene: TRBJ1-5
clone size: -

CDR3 protein: CASSPGGGAHNSPLHF
CDR3 DNA: TGTGCCAGTAGTCCAGGCGGAGGCGCCCATAATTCACCCCTCCACTTT
D gene: -
V gene: TRBV19
J gene: TRBJ1-6
clone size: -

CDR3 protein: CSVKKLATNTGELFF
CDR3 DNA: TGCAGCGTAAAAAAACTAGCGACGAACACCGGGGAGCTGTTTTTT
D gene: TRBD2
V gene: TRBV29-1
J gene: TRBJ2-2
clone size: -

CDR3 protein: CASSKGQGFLPHSNQPQHF
CDR3 DNA: TGTGCCAGCAGCAAGGGACAGGGCTTCCTACCGCATAGCAATCAGCCCCAGCATTTT
D gene: TRBD1
V gene: TRBV7-8
J gene: TRBJ1-5
clone size: few

CDR3 protein: CASSQVDSKLFF
CDR3 DNA: TGCGCCAGCAGCCAGGTTGACTCTAAACTGTTTTTT
D gene: -
V gene: TRBV4-3
J gene: TRBJ1-4
clone size: -

CDR3 protein: CASSILAGDMQETQYF
CDR3 DNA: TGTGCCAGCAGCATACTAGCGGGAGATATGCAAGAGACCCAGTACTTC
D gene: TRBD2
V gene: TRBV9
J gene: TRBJ2-5
clone size: few

CDR3 protein: CAWGAGQTKNIQYF
CDR3 DNA: TGTGCCTGGGGGGCCGGACAGACTAAAAACATTCAGTACTTC
D gene: -
V gene: TRBV30
J gene: TRBJ2-4
clone size: -

CDR3 protein: CASSSTGTGDFGYGYTF
CDR3 DNA: TGTGCCAGCTCGTCAACCGGGACAGGGGATTTCGGCTATGGCTACACCTTC
D gene: TRBD1
V gene: TRBV18
J gene: TRBJ1-2
clone size: -

CDR3 protein: CASSLEGDRTNEKLFF
CDR3 DNA: TGCGCCAGCAGCTTGGAGGGGGATCGGACTAATGAAAAACTGTTTTTT
D gene: -
V gene: TRBV5-1
J gene: TRBJ1-4
clone size: -

CDR3 protein: CASSRGQGYEQYF
CDR3 DNA: TGTGCCAGCAGTCGGGGACAGGGGTACGAGCAGTACTTC
D gene: TRBD1
V gene: TRBV2
J gene: TRBJ2-7
clone size: -

CDR3 protein: CASSSQRGAYNEQFF
CDR3 DNA: TGTGCCAGCAGCTCCCAGCGGGGGGCATACAATGAGCAGTTCTTC
D gene: TRBD2
V gene: TRBV7-3
J gene: TRBJ2-1
clone size: -

CDR3 protein: CATSRDSEPDTEAFF
CDR3 DNA: TGTGCCACCAGCAGAGATAGCGAGCCCGACACTGAAGCTTTCTTT
D gene: -
V gene: TRBV15
J gene: TRBJ1-1
clone size: -

CDR3 protein: CASGHPYEQYF
CDR3 DNA: TGTGCCAGCGGGCACCCTTACGAGCAGTACTTC
D gene: -
V gene: TRBV28
J gene: TRBJ2-7
clone size: -

CDR3 protein: CASSATSEQFF
CDR3 DNA: TGTGCCAGCAGCGCCACTAGTGAGCAGTTCTTC
D gene: -
V gene: TRBV9
J gene: TRBJ2-1
clone size: -

CDR3 protein: CSVDLRGTEDTIYF
CDR3 DNA: TGCAGCGTTGATCTAAGGGGGACAGAGGACACCATATATTTT
D gene: TRBD1
V gene: TRBV29-1
J gene: TRBJ1-3
clone size: few

CDR3 protein: CASTAGGGYQETQYF
CDR3 DNA: TGCGCCAGCACCGCGGGAGGGGGATACCAAGAGACCCAGTACTTC
D gene: TRBD2
V gene: TRBV5-1
J gene: TRBJ2-5
clone size: -

CDR3 protein: CASRTGGRTEAFF
CDR3 DNA: TGTGCCAGCAGAACAGGGGGGAGGACTGAAGCTTTCTTT
D gene: TRBD1
V gene: TRBV7-9
J gene: TRBJ1-1
clone size: -

CDR3 protein: CASSVDGGPNYGYTF
CDR3 DNA: TGTGCCAGCAGCGTAGACGGCGGCCCTAACTATGGCTACACCTTC
D gene: -
V gene: TRBV9
J gene: TRBJ1-2
clone size: -

CDR3 protein: CAWSSEGWGREKLFF
CDR3 DNA: TGTGCCTGGAGTTCAGAAGGATGGGGGCGCGAAAAACTGTTTTTT
D gene: -
V gene: TRBV30
J gene: TRBJ1-4
clone size: few

CDR3 protein: CASSSWRERGYEQYF
CDR3 DNA: TGTGCCAGTAGTTCTTGGCGGGAGCGAGGTTACGAGCAGTACTTC
D gene: TRBD2
V gene: TRBV19
J gene: TRBJ2-7
clone size: -

CDR3 protein: CAWSSSGTDYSGANVLTF
CDR3 DNA: TGTGCCTGGAGCTCCTCCGGGACTGACTACTCTGGGGCCAACGTCCTGACTTTC
D gene: -
V gene: TRBV30
J gene: TRBJ2-6
clone size: -

CDR3 protein: CASSVAGGGIQGERQYF
CDR3 DNA: TGTGCCAGCAGCGTAGCAGGGGGCGGGATCCAAGGAGAGAGGCAGTATTTT
D gene: TRBD1
V gene: TRBV9
J gene: TRBJ2-3
clone size: -

CDR3 protein: CASSQDTVGGGHNEQFF
CDR3 DNA: TGTGCCAGCAGCCAAGATACGGTCGGCGGGGGTCACAATGAGCAGTTCTTC
D gene: TRBD2
V gene: TRBV14
J gene: TRBJ2-1
clone size: -

CDR3 protein: CASSLSSGRATDTQYF
CDR3 DNA: TGTGCCAGCAGCTTAAGTAGCGGGAGGGCCACAGATACGCAGTATTTT
D gene: TRBD2
V gene: TRBV11-1
J gene: TRBJ2-3
clone size: once

CDR3 protein: CAISESVGGSPLHF
CDR3 DNA: TGTGCCATCAGTGAGTCAGTCGGAGGTTCACCCCTCCACTTT
D gene: -
V gene: TRBV10-3
J gene: TRBJ1-6
clone size: -

CDR3 protein: CAWSSGTQETQYF
CDR3 DNA: TGTGCCTGGAGTAGCGGGACCCAAGAGACCCAGTACTTC
D gene: TRBD2
V gene: TRBV30
J gene: TRBJ2-5
clone size: -

CDR3 protein: CASSQDWAGGPPSSYNEQFF
CDR3 DNA: TGCGCCAGCAGCCAAGACTGGGCGGGGGGGCCCCCGAGCTCCTACAATGAGCAGTTCTTC
D gene: TRBD2
V gene: TRBV4-3
J gene: TRBJ2-1
clone size: -